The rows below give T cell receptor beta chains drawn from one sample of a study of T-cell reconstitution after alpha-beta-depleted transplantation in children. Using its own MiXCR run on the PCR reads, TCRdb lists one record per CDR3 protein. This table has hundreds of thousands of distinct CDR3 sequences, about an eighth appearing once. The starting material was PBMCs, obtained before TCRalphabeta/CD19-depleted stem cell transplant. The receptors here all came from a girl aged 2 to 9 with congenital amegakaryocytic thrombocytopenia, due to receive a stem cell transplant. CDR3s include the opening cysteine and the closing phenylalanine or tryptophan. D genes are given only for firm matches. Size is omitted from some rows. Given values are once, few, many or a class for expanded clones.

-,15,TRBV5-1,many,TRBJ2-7,CASSYLTGTSYEQYF,TGCGCCAGCAGCTACCTGACTGGGACTTCCTACGAGCAGTACTTC
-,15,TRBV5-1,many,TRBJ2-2,CASSYQVSNTGELFF,TGCGCCAGCAGCTACCAGGTTTCGAACACCGGGGAGCTGTTTTTT
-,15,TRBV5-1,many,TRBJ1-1,CASSMDTGQNTEAFF,TGCGCCAGCAGCATGGATACGGGTCAGAACACTGAAGCTTTCTTT
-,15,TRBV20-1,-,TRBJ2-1,CSADPRDSAYNEQFF,TGCAGTGCCGACCCCAGGGATTCAGCCTACAATGAGCAGTTCTTC
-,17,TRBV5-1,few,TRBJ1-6,CASSLWSAGGNNSPLHF,TGCGCCAGCAGCTTGTGGAGTGCCGGGGGGAATAATTCACCCCTCCACTTT
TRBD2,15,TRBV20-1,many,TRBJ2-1,CSAKPSSGSYNEQFF,TGCAGTGCTAAACCCAGCAGCGGGAGTTACAATGAGCAGTTCTTC
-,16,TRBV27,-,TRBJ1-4,CASAAGGGRRNEKLFF,TGTGCCAGCGCCGCCGGGGGGGGCAGAAGGAATGAAAAACTGTTTTTT
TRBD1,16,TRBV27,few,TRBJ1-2,CASSLTAGQGNYGYTF,TGTGCCAGCAGTTTAACGGCGGGACAGGGGAACTATGGCTACACCTTC
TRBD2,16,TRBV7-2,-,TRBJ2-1,CASSQKGLARSNEQFF,TGTGCCAGCAGTCAAAAGGGACTAGCGAGATCTAATGAGCAGTTCTTC
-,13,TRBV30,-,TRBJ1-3,CAWGRGGGNTIYF,TGTGCCTGGGGGAGGGGCGGAGGAAACACCATATATTTT
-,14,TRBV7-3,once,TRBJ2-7,CASSLPGRLNEQYF,TGTGCCAGCAGCTTGCCGGGCCGACTTAACGAGCAGTACTTC
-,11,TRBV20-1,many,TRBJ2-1,CSATPVGEQFF,TGCAGTGCTACCCCCGTCGGTGAGCAGTTCTTC
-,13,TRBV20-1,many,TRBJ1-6,CSAQDVYSSPLHF,TGCAGTGCACAAGACGTCTATTCTTCACCCCTCCACTTT
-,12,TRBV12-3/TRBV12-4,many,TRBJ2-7,CASSFRPGEQYF,TGTGCCAGCAGTTTCAGACCGGGAGAGCAGTACTTC
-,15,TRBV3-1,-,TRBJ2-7,CASSRAGGQYDEQYF,TGTGCCAGCAGCCGCGCGGGGGGACAGTATGACGAGCAGTACTTC
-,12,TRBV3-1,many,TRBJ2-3,CASSHGHWTQYF,TGTGCCAGCAGCCACGGGCATTGGACGCAGTATTTT
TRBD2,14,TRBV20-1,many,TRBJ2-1,CSARGLAVYNEQFF,TGCAGTGCTAGAGGACTAGCGGTTTACAATGAGCAGTTCTTC
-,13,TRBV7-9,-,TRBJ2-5,CASSLNPKETQYF,TGTGCCAGCAGCTTAAATCCAAAAGAGACCCAGTACTTC
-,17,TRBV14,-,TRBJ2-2,CASSQDFFQAQGGELFF,TGTGCCAGCAGCCAAGATTTCTTTCAGGCGCAGGGCGGGGAGCTGTTTTTT
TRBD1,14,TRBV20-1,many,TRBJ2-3,CSASYRGRTDTQYF,TGCAGTGCTAGTTACAGGGGGCGCACAGATACGCAGTATTTT
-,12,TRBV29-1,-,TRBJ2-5,CSVFTGTETQYF,TGCAGCGTCTTTACAGGGACAGAGACCCAGTACTTC
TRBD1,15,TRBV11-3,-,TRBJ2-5,CASSLRTGEGETQYF,TGTGCCAGCAGCTTACGGACAGGCGAGGGAGAGACCCAGTACTTC
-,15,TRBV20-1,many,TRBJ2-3,CSARDAVPSTDTQYF,TGCAGTGCTAGAGACGCGGTCCCTAGCACAGATACGCAGTATTTT
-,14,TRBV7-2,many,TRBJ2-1,CASKRGGSSNEQFF,TGTGCCAGTAAGAGGGGGGGGTCCTCGAATGAGCAGTTCTTC
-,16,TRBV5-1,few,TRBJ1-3,CASSLAFGFSGNTIYF,TGCGCCAGCAGCTTGGCCTTTGGGTTCTCTGGAAACACCATATATTTT